This T cell receptor (beta chain) was captured by sequencing in a study of Ad26.COV2.S vaccination and SARS-CoV-2 variants. At the level of the study: Enrollment placed the donor in the COV1001 Ad26.COV2.S trial arm. Participants got Ad26.COV2.S intramuscularly, once or twice 56 days apart.

TCRdb keeps only in-frame clones here, not all; method: immunoSEQ multiplex PCR. Among some 460,000 clones listed, 80% to 90% were seen once. The treatment denotes: over 15 received Ad26.COV2.S at low or high dose, single or two shots; a few received placebo; per-sample allocation not given. Sample collection was performed on day 63 after the first vaccine or placebo injection. Wuhan-strain spike was delivered by a replication-incompetent Ad26 vector. CDR3 length: 13 residues. V was trimmed by 7 bases and J by 4 bases, leaving 11 bases between them. CDR1 and CDR2 (germline): SNHLY, FYNNEI. The chain couples TRBV2 to TRBJ1-5; perhaps TRBD1 as D (5 bases). This TCR came from a person aged 18-65 years who received the Ad26.COV2.S COVID-19 vaccine or a placebo. The sample consisted of peripheral blood, taken in a trial of Ad26.COV2.S vaccine versus placebo. CDR3 sequence (DNA): TGTGCCAGCAAGGGGAGGACTAATCAGCCCCAGCATTTT. Amino acids: CASKGRTNQPQHF.